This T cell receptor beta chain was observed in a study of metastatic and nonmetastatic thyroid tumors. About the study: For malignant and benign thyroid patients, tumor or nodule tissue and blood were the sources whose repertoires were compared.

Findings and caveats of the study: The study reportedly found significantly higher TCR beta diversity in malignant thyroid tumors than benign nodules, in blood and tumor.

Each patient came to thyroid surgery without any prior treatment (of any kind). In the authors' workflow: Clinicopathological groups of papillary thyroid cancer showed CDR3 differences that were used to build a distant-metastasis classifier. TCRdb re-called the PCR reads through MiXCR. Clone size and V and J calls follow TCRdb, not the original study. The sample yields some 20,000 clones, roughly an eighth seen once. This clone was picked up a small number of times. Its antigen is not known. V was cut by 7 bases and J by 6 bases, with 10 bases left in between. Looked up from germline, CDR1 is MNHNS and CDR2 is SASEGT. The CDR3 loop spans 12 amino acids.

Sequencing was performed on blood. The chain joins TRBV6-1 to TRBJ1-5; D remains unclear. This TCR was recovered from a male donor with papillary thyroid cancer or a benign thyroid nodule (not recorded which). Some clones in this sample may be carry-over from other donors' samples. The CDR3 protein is CASNNVGQPQHF. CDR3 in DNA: TGTGCCAGCAACAACGTGGGTCAGCCCCAGCATTTT.